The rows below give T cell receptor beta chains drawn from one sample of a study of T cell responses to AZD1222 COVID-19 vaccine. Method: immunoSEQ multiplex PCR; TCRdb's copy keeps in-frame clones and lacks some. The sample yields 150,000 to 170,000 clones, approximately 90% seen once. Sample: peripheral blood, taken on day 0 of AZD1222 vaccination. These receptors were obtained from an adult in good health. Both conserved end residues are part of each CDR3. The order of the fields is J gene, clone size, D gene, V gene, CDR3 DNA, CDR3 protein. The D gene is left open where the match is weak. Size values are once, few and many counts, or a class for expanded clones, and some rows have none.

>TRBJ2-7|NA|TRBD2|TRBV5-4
TGTGCCAGCAGTTCGTCCGGGACTAGCGGCTACGAGCAGTACTTC
CASSSSGTSGYEQYF
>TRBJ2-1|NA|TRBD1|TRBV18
TGTGCCAGCTCACCACCGCTGGCAGGGGGAATGGTTGAGCAGTTCTTC
CASSPPLAGGMVEQFF
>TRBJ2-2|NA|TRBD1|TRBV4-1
TGCGCCAGCAGCCTAGGGACAGCGAACGGCGGGGAGCTGTTTTTT
CASSLGTANGGELFF
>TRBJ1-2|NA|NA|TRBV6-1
TGTGCCAGCAGTGAAGACGGAACCTATGGCTACACCTTC
CASSEDGTYGYTF
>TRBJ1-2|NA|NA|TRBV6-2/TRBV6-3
TGTGCCAGCAGTAGGGACGGTACCTATGGCTACACCTTC
CASSRDGTYGYTF
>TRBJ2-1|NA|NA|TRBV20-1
TGCAGTGCTAGTTTGACTAGGTTGCCCCATGAGCAGTTCTTC
CSASLTRLPHEQFF
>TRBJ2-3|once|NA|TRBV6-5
TGTGCCAGCAGTTCCACGCCCCAAAACGGTTATTTT
CASSSTPQNGYF
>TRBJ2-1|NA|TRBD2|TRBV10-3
TGTGCCACGGGGGGGAATAGGGACGGGAATGAGCAGTTCTTC
CATGGNRDGNEQFF
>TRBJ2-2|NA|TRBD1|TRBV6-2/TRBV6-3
TGTGCCAGCAGTTCTCAACCGGGACAGGGGGCGCGGACCGGGGAGCTGTTTTTT
CASSSQPGQGARTGELFF
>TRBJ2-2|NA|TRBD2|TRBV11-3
TGTGCCAGCAGCCCAGGGAGGGTCGGAACCGGGGAGCTGTTTTTT
CASSPGRVGTGELFF
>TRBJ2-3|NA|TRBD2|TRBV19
TGTGCCAGTAGTATAGGGGCGGGGGGGCCCACAGATACGCAGTATTTT
CASSIGAGGPTDTQYF
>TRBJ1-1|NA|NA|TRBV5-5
TGTGCCAGCAGCATACGAACAGGGCGCACTGAAGCTTTCTTT
CASSIRTGRTEAFF
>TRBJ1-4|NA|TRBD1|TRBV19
TGTGCCAGTAGTCCCGGACAAGGGGGCACTAATGAAAAACTGTTTTTT
CASSPGQGGTNEKLFF
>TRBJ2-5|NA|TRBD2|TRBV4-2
TGTGCCAGCAGCCAGAGTAGCGGGGGGTACCAAGAGACCCAGTACTTC
CASSQSSGGYQETQYF
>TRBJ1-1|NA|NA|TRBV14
TGTGCCAGCAGCCGTGGGCGGGGGTACACTGAAGCTTTCTTT
CASSRGRGYTEAFF
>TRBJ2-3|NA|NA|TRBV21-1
TGTGCCAGCAGAGGACCGGGGGTTACCACAGATACGCAGTATTTT
CASRGPGVTTDTQYF
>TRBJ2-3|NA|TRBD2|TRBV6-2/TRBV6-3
TGTGCCAGCAGTTACTACTCGGGACTAGCGGGGGACACAGATACGCAGTATTTT
CASSYYSGLAGDTDTQYF
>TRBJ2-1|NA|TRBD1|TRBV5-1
TGCGCCAGCAGCCCGACCCCGGGACAGGGATACAATGAGCAGTTCTTC
CASSPTPGQGYNEQFF
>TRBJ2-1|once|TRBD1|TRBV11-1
TGTGCCAGCAGCTTAGACAGGGGGCAATACAATGAGCAGTTCTTC
CASSLDRGQYNEQFF
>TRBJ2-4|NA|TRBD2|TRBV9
TGTGCCAGCAGCGTAGGGGACCGTAGCGGGGGAGTAGCCAAAAACATTCAGTACTTC
CASSVGDRSGGVAKNIQYF
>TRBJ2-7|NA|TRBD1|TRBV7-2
TGTGCCAGCAGCTCTTGGACAGGGGGAAGCTACGAGCAGTACTTC
CASSSWTGGSYEQYF
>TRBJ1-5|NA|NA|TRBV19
TGTGCCAGTAGTATCGAAGGGTACATCAATCAGCCCCAGCATTTT
CASSIEGYINQPQHF
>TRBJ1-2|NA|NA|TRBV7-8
TGTGCCAGCAGCTTAGCGTCAGTGGGGGGCTACACCTTC
CASSLASVGGYTF
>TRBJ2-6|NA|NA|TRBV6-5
TGTGCCAGCAAGACGGGCTCTGGGGCCAACGTCCTGACTTTC
CASKTGSGANVLTF
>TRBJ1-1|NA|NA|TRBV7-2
TGTGCCAGCAGCTTCCGGGGAATGAGCGCTGAAGCTTTCTTT
CASSFRGMSAEAFF
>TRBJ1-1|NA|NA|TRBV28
TGTGCCAGCAGTTTGGGAGGGGCCTTCATGAACACTGAAGCTTTCTTT
CASSLGGAFMNTEAFF
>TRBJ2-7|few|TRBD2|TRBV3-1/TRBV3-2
TGTGCCAGCAGCCAAGCTAGCGGGGGGCCTTCGGTCGAGCAGTACTTC
CASSQASGGPSVEQYF
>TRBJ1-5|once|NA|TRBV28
TGTGCCAGCAGTGCGACAGCCCTCAATCAGCCCCAGCATTTT
CASSATALNQPQHF
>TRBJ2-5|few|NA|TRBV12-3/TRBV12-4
TGTGCCAGCAGTTCGATACAAGAGACCCAGTACTTC
CASSSIQETQYF
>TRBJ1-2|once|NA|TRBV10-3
TGTGCCATCAGTGAGTCGGAAGTCTACGGCTATGGCTACACCTTC
CAISESEVYGYGYTF
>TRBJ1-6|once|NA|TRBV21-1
TGTGCCAGCAGCAAAGAGGTTCGGACAGCTGAAAAGTTAGGGGATTCACCCCTCCACTTT
CASSKEVRTAEKLGDSPLHF
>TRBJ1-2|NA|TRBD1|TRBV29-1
TGCAGCGTTCAAAAGAAGGACAGGGGGCCCTATGGCTACACCTTC
CSVQKKDRGPYGYTF
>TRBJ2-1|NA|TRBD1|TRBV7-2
TGTGCCAGCAGCTTAGCAGGGACAGGGGTCTACAATGAGCAGTTCTTC
CASSLAGTGVYNEQFF
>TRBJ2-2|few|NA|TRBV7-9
TGTGCCAGCAGCTTAGTCGCTCCGAACACCGGGGAGCTGTTTTTT
CASSLVAPNTGELFF
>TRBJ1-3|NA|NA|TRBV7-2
TGTGCCAGCAGCCCCCCAGACTCTGGAAACACCATATATTTT
CASSPPDSGNTIYF
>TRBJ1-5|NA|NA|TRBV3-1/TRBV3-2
TGTGCCAGCAGCCAAGGGGCAGGGGATTCTCATCAGCCCCAGCATTTT
CASSQGAGDSHQPQHF